This T cell receptor beta chain was sequenced during a study of blood T cell repertoires in COVID-19. As for the study in general: Acute-phase and convalescent COVID-19 samples originated in the United States, Italy and Spain.

In the original workflow: Amplified reference gene primers provided the basis for estimating nucleated cell counts. The method was immunoSEQ multiplex PCR; TCRdb's version includes in-frame clones alone and lacks a portion of them. The V and J calls and clone size were taken over from that table, and D and trimming were inferred from the DNA. The profile shows 200,000 to 250,000 clones, 84% of them singletons. This CDR3 comprises 16 residues. CDR1 is ENHRY, CDR2 SYGVKD, per germline. V was pared by 0 bases and J by 5 bases, with 7 bases of the junction left unmatched. Sequenced: peripheral blood. The genes are TRBV10-3 and TRBJ2-5, with 9 bases lining up with TRBD2. This TCR was recovered from an older woman with acute or convalescent COVID-19. CDR3 residues: CAISESGGGARETQYF. CDR3 nucleotides: TGTGCCATCAGTGAGTCGGGCGGGGGGGCCCGGGAGACCCAGTACTTC.